Shown below are 25 T cell receptor beta chains from a single sample sequenced in a study of T cell clonality in common variable immunodeficiency. Whole-study findings and limits: Fewer deletions and N-nucleotide insertions were reportedly seen in common variable immunodeficiency TCR beta sequences.

Assay: immunoSEQ multiplex PCR; the TCRdb copy retains only in-frame clones and omits some. The repertoire consists of roughly 42,000 clones, none detected only once. No antigen is known for these receptors. The sequenced sample was peripheral blood mononuclear cells. The receptors were sampled from a human donor with common variable immunodeficiency.

This clone occurred a few times. The read falls 3 residues short of the CDR3 end, and the missing part is taken from the germline J gene. The V call is TRBV7-8, the J call TRBJ1-5; TRBD1 agrees at 9 bases. Germline CDR1 SGHVS, CDR2 FQNEAQ. The CDR3 extends over 14 amino acids. V lost 5 bases to trimming and J lost 7 bases; unmatched junction nucleotides: 6. This CDR3 is CASSPGQGLQPQHF. The covered CDR3 bases are TGTGCCAGCAGCCCAGGACAGGGGCTCCAGCCC.

This clone was recorded at least ten times. Read sequence stops 3 residues before the CDR3 end, and the germline J gene provides the missing end. The chain combines TRBV5-5 with TRBJ1-4, with D maybe TRBD1 (5 bases). Deletions cut 4 bases from V and 6 bases from J, with 13 bases between. The germline gives CDR1 SGHKS, CDR2 YYEKEE (reference sequence). CDR3 length: 14 residues. The covered CDR3 bases are TGTGCCAGCAGCCCAACCCCGGGGGATGAAAAA. It translates to CASSPTPGDEK. The entire CDR3 protein is CASSPTPGDEKLFF.

This clone was recorded many times. The read comes to an end 3 residues before the CDR3 does, leaving the germline J gene to fill in the end. The chain couples TRBV10-1 to TRBJ1-1; D gene uncertain. The V end was cut by 0 bases, the J end by 7 bases, with 6 bases between. This CDR3 spans 12 amino acids. Germline-derived CDR1 and CDR2 are WNHNN and SYGVQD (reference sequence). This CDR3 is CASSESTGEAFF. The sequenced part of the CDR3 DNA is TGCGCCAGCAGTGAGTCAACCGGTGAA.

This clone was recorded a few times. From the germline J gene comes the end of the CDR3, since the read stops 3 residues before it. The chain is built from TRBV5-6 and TRBJ1-5; 8 positions match TRBD1. Germline V gene lookup returns CDR1 SGHDT and CDR2 YYEEEE. Trimming at V came to 4 bases and at J to 4 bases, leaving 7 bases not matched to a gene. CDR3 size: 15 residues. The sequenced CDR3 bases are TGTGCCAGCAGCCTCGGACAGGGCAATAATCAGCCC. This translates into CASSLGQGNNQP. The whole CDR3 region reads CASSLGQGNNQPQHF.

This clone showed up just a few times. The missing CDR3 end, 3 residues past where the read stops, is filled in from the germline J gene. The chain combines TRBV19 with TRBJ1-2; D gene ambiguous. There are 13 residues in the CDR3. V dropped 3 bases and J dropped 3 bases, with 8 bases sitting between them. Germline CDR1 and CDR2: LNHDA and SQIVND (reference sequence). CDR3 amino acids: CASSIEGHYGYTF. The CDR3 bases that were read are TGTGCCAGTAGTATTGAAGGTCACTATGGC. Full variable domain (outside the CDR3, taken from reference TRBV19 and TRBJ1-2): DGGITQSPKYLFRKEGQNVTLSCEQNLNHDAMYWYRQDPGQGLRLIYYSQIVNDFQKGDIAEGYSVSREKKESFPLTVTSAQKNPTAFYLCASSIEGHYGYTFGSGTRLTVV.

This clone came up many times. The read gets to within 3 residues of the CDR3 end, and the germline J gene fills in the rest. V and J are TRBV28 and TRBJ1-6, with D uncertain. The V end was cut by 6 bases, the J end by 10 bases, with 16 bases between. This CDR3 has 14 amino acids. Germline V gives CDR1 MDHEN, CDR2 SYDVKM. The sequenced CDR3 bases are TGTGCCAGCAGGTTGACACAACCTCACTCACCC. It translates to CASRLTQPHSP. The whole CDR3 region reads CASRLTQPHSPLHF.

This clone was seen only a few times. This chain's CDR3 is CASRDSNYGYTF. The covered CDR3 bases are TGTGCCAGTAGGGACAGTAACTATGGC. The V and J genes are TRBV19 and TRBJ1-2; D may be TRBD1 (6 bases). The read falls 3 residues short of the CDR3 end, and the missing part is taken from the germline J gene. The germline CDR1 and CDR2 sequences are LNHDA and SQIVND (reference sequence). The CDR3 spans 12 residues. Trimming took off 6 bases at V and 1 base at J, with 6 bases between the two ends. Full variable domain (remainder filled in from reference TRBV19 and TRBJ1-2): DGGITQSPKYLFRKEGQNVTLSCEQNLNHDAMYWYRQDPGQGLRLIYYSQIVNDFQKGDIAEGYSVSREKKESFPLTVTSAQKNPTAFYLCASRDSNYGYTFGSGTRLTVV.

This clone was detected many times. The germline gene is not matched at one end of the junction; a read error may be the cause. The read ends 3 residues before the CDR3 terminus; that terminus is restored from the germline J gene. V gene TRBV4-2 combines with J gene TRBJ2-1; TRBD2 is a possible D gene (5 bases). The CDR3 runs to 15 residues. CDR1 is LGHNA and CDR2 is YNFKEQ in the germline V gene. The sequenced CDR3 bases are TGCGCCAGCAGCCAGGACCGGCTAAGCGGCTATGAG. It translates to CASSQDRLSGYE. The whole CDR3 is CASSQDRLSGYEQFF.

This clone was found a few times. The chain's CDR3 is CARRADSYEQYF. CDR3 bases read: TGTGCCCGCCGCGCGGATTCCTACGAG. The rearrangement links TRBV30 to TRBJ2-7, with D hard to call. The observed sequence ends 3 residues before the CDR3 terminus, with the missing tail filled in from the germline J gene. CDR1 is GTSNPN, CDR2 SVGIG, per germline (reference sequence). The CDR3 is 12 amino acids. Trimming removed 8 bases from V and 1 base from J, with 12 bases in between.

In regard to this clone: A much larger clone lies one base from this, so it may be a read error. Read sequence stops 3 residues before the CDR3 end, and the germline J gene provides the missing end. J is TRBJ2-2 and V is TRBV19, with 7 positions matching TRBD2. The CDR3 loop spans 14 amino acids. Trimming cost V 9 bases and J 3 bases; bases outside gene matches: 7. Germline CDR1 reads LNHDA; CDR2 reads SQIVND (reference sequence). CDR3 region: CASHRTRHTGELFF. The CDR3 bases that were read are TGTGCCAGCCACCGGACTAGGCACACCGGGGAG.

The sample holds a few counts of this clone. The read ends 3 residues before the CDR3 terminus; that terminus is restored from the germline J gene. This chain links TRBV7-9 with TRBJ2-1; D gene ambiguous. Germline CDR1 reads SEHNR; CDR2 reads FQNEAQ (reference sequence). The CDR3 contains 14 residues. V lost 4 bases and J 7 bases, leaving 14 bases between the germline ends. This chain's CDR3 is CASSSFSGYNEQFF. The DNA read from the CDR3 is TGTGCCAGCAGCTCCTTCTCCGGTTATAATGAG. The complete variable domain, with remaining parts taken from reference TRBV7-9 and TRBJ2-1, reads DTGVSQNPRHKITKRGQNVTFRCDPISEHNRLYWYRQTLGQGPEFLTYFQNEAQLEKSRLLSDRFSAERPKGSFSTLEIQRTEQGDSAMYLCASSSFSGYNEQFFGPGTRLTVL.

There are a few counts of this clone. The CDR3 is cut off 3 residues early in the read; its end comes from the germline J gene. V is TRBV19 and J is TRBJ2-3; 7 bases fit TRBD1. The germline CDR1 and CDR2 sequences are LNHDA and SQIVND (reference sequence). Trimming removed 4 bases from V and 0 bases from J; junction bases left unmatched: 7. The CDR3 consists of 16 residues. The CDR3 loop reads CASSTGTATSTDTQYF. The part of the CDR3 DNA that was read is TGTGCCAGTAGTACCGGGACAGCAACTAGCACAGATACG.

In this sample, this clone turned up a few times. CDR3 sequence reads: CASSLDPGVAKNIQYF. Partial CDR3 DNA: TGCGCCAGCAGCTTGGATCCAGGGGTGGCCAAAAACATT. The rearrangement links TRBV5-1 to TRBJ2-4; D is perhaps TRBD1 (6 bases). Read coverage stops 3 residues before the CDR3 terminus; the germline J gene supplies the remainder. This CDR3 spans 16 amino acids. CDR1 is SGHRS and CDR2 is YFSETQ in the germline V gene. Trimming removed 0 bases at V and 1 base at J, with 11 bases between.

This clone turned up a few times. With the read ending 3 residues before the CDR3 end, the germline J gene is used to fill in that end. The chain combines TRBV19 with TRBJ2-1; D ambiguous. The CDR3 is 17 amino acids. Germline V gene data show CDR1 as LNHDA and CDR2 as SQIVND (reference sequence). Trimming shortened V by 1 base and J by 4 bases, and 17 bases separated the two germline ends. The CDR3 bases that were read are TGTGCCAGTAGTATAGGTCCCCCCTCGCAGGCATACAATGAG. Residues: CASSIGPPSQAYNE. The full-length CDR3 reads as CASSIGPPSQAYNEQFF. Using reference TRBV19 and TRBJ2-1 for the parts outside the CDR3, the full variable domain is DGGITQSPKYLFRKEGQNVTLSCEQNLNHDAMYWYRQDPGQGLRLIYYSQIVNDFQKGDIAEGYSVSREKKESFPLTVTSAQKNPTAFYLCASSIGPPSQAYNEQFFGPGTRLTVL.

This clone was counted between two and nine times. The read gets to within 3 residues of the CDR3 end, and the germline J gene fills in the rest. The gene calls are TRBV29-1 and TRBJ2-7, with D perhaps matching TRBD1 (6 bases). Germline-derived CDR1 and CDR2 are SQVTM and ANQGSEA. Deletions cut 4 bases from V and 1 base from J, with 8 bases between. This CDR3 contains 12 residues. The DNA read from the CDR3 is TGCAGCGTTGGGCAGGGGTCCTACGAG. It translates to CSVGQGSYE. The whole CDR3 reads CSVGQGSYEQYF.

With regard to this clone: The read ends 3 residues before the CDR3 terminus; that terminus is restored from the germline J gene. This chain joins TRBV30 and TRBJ2-7; 12 bases match TRBD2. The J segment lost 1 base and the V segment lost 3 bases, leaving 10 bases of the junction unmatched. Germline V gene data show CDR1 as GTSNPN and CDR2 as SVGIG (reference sequence). The CDR3 extends over 17 amino acids. The CDR3 is CAWSPFGLAGTSYEQYF. The covered CDR3 bases are TGTGCCTGGAGCCCTTTCGGACTAGCGGGAACGTCCTACGAG.

Only a few counts were recorded for this clone. The read terminates 3 residues ahead of where the CDR3 ends, so the germline J gene completes it. The chain couples TRBV7-6 to TRBJ2-7, with D possibly TRBD1 on 6 matching bases. Trimming shortened V by 1 base and J by 3 bases, and 10 bases separated the two germline ends. Germline-derived CDR1 and CDR2 are SGHVS and FNYEAQ. The CDR3 is made up of 14 amino acids. The DNA read from the CDR3 is TGTGCCAGCAGCTTAGAGGCCAGGGGCTACGAG. Its protein product is CASSLEARGYE. The entire CDR3 protein is CASSLEARGYEQYF.

This clone occurred a few times. Coverage ceases 3 residues before the CDR3 finishes, and the germline J gene fills in the end. The chain combines TRBV7-3 with TRBJ2-3; no clear D. In germline, CDR1 is SGHTA, CDR2 FQGTGA. V gave up 1 base and J gave up 6 bases, with 8 bases separating them. CDR3 size: 13 residues. Incomplete CDR3 DNA: TGTGCCAGCAGCTTAAATGTCGTGGATACG. This encodes CASSLNVVDT. The entire CDR3 is CASSLNVVDTQYF.

The table lists this clone with many counts. Coverage ceases 3 residues before the CDR3 finishes, and the germline J gene fills in the end. The genes are TRBV6-1 and TRBJ1-1; 9 nucleotides align to TRBD1. The V gene's germline CDR1 is MNHNS and CDR2 SASEGT. V was pared by 1 base and J by 5 bases, with 5 bases of the junction left unmatched. The CDR3 is made up of 15 amino acids. The part of the CDR3 DNA that was read is TGTGCCAGCAGTGAAGTAACAGACAGGGGGACTGAA. Its translation: CASSEVTDRGTE. The whole CDR3 is CASSEVTDRGTEAFF.

This clone was seen many times. From the germline J gene comes the end of the CDR3, since the read stops 3 residues before it. V and J are TRBV20-1 and TRBJ1-2, with unresolved D. Germline V gene sequence: CDR1 DFQATT, CDR2 SNEGSKA (reference sequence). Trimming left V 2 bases short and J 0 bases short, with 10 bases between. This CDR3 is built from 14 residues. CDR3 bases read: TGCAGTGCTAGAAGCGGGGTTACTAACTATGGC. It encodes CSARSGVTNYG. From start to end, the CDR3 is CSARSGVTNYGYTF.

As for this clone: With the read ending 3 residues before the CDR3 end, the germline J gene is used to fill in that end. V and J are TRBV19 and TRBJ2-7, with D perhaps TRBD2 (5 bases). CDR3 length: 13 residues. The germline V gene has CDR1 LNHDA and CDR2 SQIVND (reference sequence). With 4 bases removed from V and 2 bases from J, the gap between germline ends came to 9 bases. CDR3 amino acids: CASSTEGTYEQYF. The DNA read from the CDR3 is TGTGCCAGTAGTACCGAGGGCACCTACGAG.

This clone was seen many times. CDR3 amino acids: CASSPLQGTGDIQYF. The part of the CDR3 DNA that was read is TGTGCCAGCAGCCCACTACAGGGCACAGGGGACATT. The genes are TRBV7-2 and TRBJ2-4; 7 bases match TRBD1. The read ends 3 residues shy of where the CDR3 ends; the end is completed using the germline J gene. With 5 bases clipped from V and 8 bases from J, the junction kept 12 bases outside the gene matches. CDR1 SGHTA and CDR2 FQGNSA come from the germline V gene. This CDR3 region has 15 residues.

This clone was counted between two and nine times. The DNA ends 3 residues before the CDR3 does, and the rest of the CDR3 is filled in from the germline J gene. This rearrangement joins TRBV11-2 to TRBJ2-5; 7 nucleotides line up with TRBD2. CDR3 length equals 15 residues. Germline assignment: CDR1 SGHAT and CDR2 FQNNGV. The J segment lost 4 bases and the V segment lost 1 base, leaving 6 bases of the junction unmatched. The CDR3 sequence is CASSLGPSGLETQYF. The part of the CDR3 DNA that was read is TGTGCCAGCAGCTTAGGGCCTAGCGGCTTAGAGACC.

There are a few counts of this clone. The CDR3 goes on 3 residues after the read ends, and that part is filled in from the germline J gene. The V and J genes are TRBV2 and TRBJ2-7; TRBD1 agrees at 9 bases. CDR1 SNHLY and CDR2 FYNNEI come from the germline V gene. The CDR3 length is 14 residues. The V and J ends lost 2 bases and 6 bases, in that order; junction bases with no gene match: 5. The chain's CDR3 is CASSERDRASEQYF. The part of the CDR3 DNA that was read is TGTGCCAGCAGTGAAAGGGACAGGGCGAGCGAG.

This clone was found a few times. The read ends 3 residues early relative to the CDR3; the germline J gene fills the gap. V gene TRBV19 combines with J gene TRBJ2-7; 7 bases are a match to TRBD1. Germline trimming cut 1 base from V and 0 bases from J; bases unmatched to any gene: 3. The germline gives CDR1 LNHDA, CDR2 SQIVND (reference sequence). There are 15 residues in the CDR3. The part of the CDR3 DNA that was read is TGTGCCAGTAGTATAGTTGGGGACAGCTCCTACGAG. Translating it yields CASSIVGDSSYE. Given in full, the CDR3 is CASSIVGDSSYEQYF.